The present entry profiles one T cell receptor (beta chain) with its context. With V trimmed by 5 bases and J by 8 bases, 2 bases remained unmatched. CDR3 size: 11 residues. The germline CDR1 and CDR2 sequences are DFQATT and SNEGSKA (reference sequence). Method: immunoSEQ multiplex PCR; TCRdb's copy keeps in-frame clones and lacks some. The profile shows about 73,000 clones, about 91% of them singletons. This record comes from a study of T cell responses to AZD1222 COVID-19 vaccine. This rearrangement joins TRBV20-1 to TRBJ2-1, with 8 bases matching TRBD2. Sequences were derived from peripheral blood, sampled 28 days after the second AZD1222 dose. This TCR was recovered from an adult who received the AZD1222 COVID-19 vaccine. The CDR3 nucleotides read TGCAGTGCTGTGACTAGCGATGAGCAGTTCTTC. This encodes CSAVTSDEQFF.